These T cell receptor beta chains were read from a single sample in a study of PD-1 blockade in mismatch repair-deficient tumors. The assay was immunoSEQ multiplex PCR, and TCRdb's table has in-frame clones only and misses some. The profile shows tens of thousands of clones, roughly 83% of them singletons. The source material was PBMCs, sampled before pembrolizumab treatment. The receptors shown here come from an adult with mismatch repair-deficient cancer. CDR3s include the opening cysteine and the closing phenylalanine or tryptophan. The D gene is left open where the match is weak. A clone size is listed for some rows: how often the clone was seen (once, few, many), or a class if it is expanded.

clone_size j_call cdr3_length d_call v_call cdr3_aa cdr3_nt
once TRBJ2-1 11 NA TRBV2 CASSELNEQFF TGTGCCAGCAGTGAGCTAAATGAGCAGTTCTTC
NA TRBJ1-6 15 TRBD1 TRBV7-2 CASSWGQGSNSPLHF TGTGCCAGCAGCTGGGGACAGGGGAGCAATTCACCCCTCCACTTT
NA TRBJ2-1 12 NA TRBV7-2 CASSLEGWEQFF TGTGCCAGCAGCTTAGAGGGGTGGGAGCAGTTCTTC
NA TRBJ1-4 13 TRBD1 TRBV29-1 CSVNRDRNEKLFF TGCAGCGTCAACCGGGACAGGAATGAAAAACTGTTTTTT
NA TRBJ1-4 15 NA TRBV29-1 CSVPGIRGTNEKLFF TGCAGCGTGCCAGGGATAAGGGGAACTAATGAAAAACTGTTTTTT
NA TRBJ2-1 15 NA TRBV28 CASSLSLASGNEQFF TGTGCCAGCAGTTTAAGCCTAGCTAGTGGGAATGAGCAGTTCTTC
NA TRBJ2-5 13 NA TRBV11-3 CASSFLERETQYF NA
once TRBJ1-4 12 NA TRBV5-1 CASRDNDEKLFF TGCGCCAGCAGGGACAATGATGAAAAACTGTTTTTT
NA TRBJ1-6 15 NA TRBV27 CASSPESVRNSPLHF TGTGCCAGCAGTCCAGAGAGCGTTCGTAATTCACCCCTCCACTTT
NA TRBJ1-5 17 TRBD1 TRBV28 CASSANGQGLGNQPQHF TGTGCCAGCAGTGCCAACGGACAGGGGTTGGGCAATCAGCCCCAGCATTTT
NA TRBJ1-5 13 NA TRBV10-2 CASSENSYQPQHF TGCGCCAGCAGTGAGAACAGTTATCAGCCCCAGCATTTT
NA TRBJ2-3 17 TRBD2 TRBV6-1 CASSERRLAGESDTQYF TGTGCCAGCAGTGAACGGAGACTAGCGGGAGAGTCGGATACGCAGTATTTT
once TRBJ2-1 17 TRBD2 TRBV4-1 CASSESPGLAVYNEQFF TGCGCCAGCAGCGAAAGCCCGGGACTAGCGGTCTACAATGAGCAGTTCTTC
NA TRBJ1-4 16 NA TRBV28 CASNALREETNEKLFF TGTGCCAGCAACGCTCTCAGGGAGGAGACTAATGAAAAACTGTTTTTT
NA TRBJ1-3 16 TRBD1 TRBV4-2 CASSEHPGQGVNTIYF TGTGCCAGCAGCGAACACCCGGGACAGGGGGTAAACACCATATATTTT
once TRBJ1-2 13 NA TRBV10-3 CAISHDDSYGYTF TGTGCCATCAGTCACGATGACTCCTATGGCTACACCTTC
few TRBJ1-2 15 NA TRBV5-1 CASSLGWGENYGYTF TGCGCCAGCAGCCTGGGGTGGGGGGAGAACTATGGCTACACCTTC
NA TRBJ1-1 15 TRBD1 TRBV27 CASSPRTGMNTEAFF TGTGCCAGCAGTCCCCGGACAGGCATGAACACTGAAGCTTTCTTT
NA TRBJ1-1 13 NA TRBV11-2 CASSLPRYTEAFF TGTGCCAGCAGCTTACCCCGTTACACTGAAGCTTTCTTT
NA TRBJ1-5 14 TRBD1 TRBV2 CASRTGLSNQPQHF TGTGCCAGCCGGACAGGGCTTAGCAATCAGCCCCAGCATTTT
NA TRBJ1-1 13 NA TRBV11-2 CASSLAGGTEAFF TGTGCCAGCAGCTTAGCGGGAGGTACTGAAGCTTTCTTT
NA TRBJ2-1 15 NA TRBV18 CASSSREEGRNEQFF TGTGCCAGCTCGTCCCGGGAAGAGGGGAGGAATGAGCAGTTCTTC
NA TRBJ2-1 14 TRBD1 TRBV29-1 CSVRTGATYNEQFF TGCAGCGTGAGGACAGGGGCTACCTACAATGAGCAGTTCTTC
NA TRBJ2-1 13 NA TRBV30 CAWEAAPYNEQFF TGTGCCTGGGAAGCGGCTCCCTACAATGAGCAGTTCTTC
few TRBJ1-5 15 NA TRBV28 CASSSLGGSNQPQHF TGTGCCAGCAGTTCTCTAGGGGGTAGCAATCAGCCCCAGCATTTT
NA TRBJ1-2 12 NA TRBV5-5 CASSLSSQGYTF TGTGCCAGCAGCTTGTCCAGTCAGGGGTACACCTTC
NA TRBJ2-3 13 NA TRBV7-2 CASSLVGLPTQYF TGTGCCAGCAGCTTAGTTGGCCTTCCTACGCAGTATTTT
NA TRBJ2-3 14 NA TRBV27 CASRAIAHTDTQYF TGTGCCAGCAGGGCGATAGCGCACACAGATACGCAGTATTTT
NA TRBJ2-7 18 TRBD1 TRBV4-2 CASSQFPPRWTGGDEQYF TGTGCCAGCAGCCAATTCCCCCCCCGATGGACAGGGGGCGACGAGCAGTACTTC
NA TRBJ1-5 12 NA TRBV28 CASRTGFQPQHF TGTGCCAGCAGAACAGGTTTTCAGCCCCAGCATTTT
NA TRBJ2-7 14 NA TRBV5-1 CASSLLGVPYEQYF TGCGCCAGCAGCTTGCTCGGGGTACCCTACGAGCAGTACTTC
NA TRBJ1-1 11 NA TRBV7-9 CASSPYTEAFF TGTGCCAGCAGCCCCTACACTGAAGCTTTCTTT
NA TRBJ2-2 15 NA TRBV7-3 CASRESGSNTGELFF TGTGCCAGCCGGGAGTCGGGATCTAACACCGGGGAGCTGTTTTTT
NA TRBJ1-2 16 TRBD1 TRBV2 CATLGTGSSAFYGYTF TGTGCCACCCTAGGGACAGGGAGCTCCGCGTTCTATGGCTACACCTTC
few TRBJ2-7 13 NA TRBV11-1 CASSRGLFYEQYF TGTGCCAGCAGCCGGGGACTTTTCTACGAGCAGTACTTC
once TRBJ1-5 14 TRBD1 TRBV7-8 CASRGQGAFQPQHF TGTGCCAGCAGGGGACAGGGGGCTTTTCAGCCCCAGCATTTT
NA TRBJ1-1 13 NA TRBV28 CASSLSVGRGAFF TGTGCCAGCAGTTTAAGTGTGGGGCGGGGAGCTTTCTTT
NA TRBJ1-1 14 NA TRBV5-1 CASSLDSGPTEAFF TGCGCCAGCAGCTTGGATTCTGGGCCCACTGAAGCTTTCTTT
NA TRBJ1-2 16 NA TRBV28 CASSLKIRYRVGGYTF TGTGCCAGCAGTTTAAAAATCAGGTACAGGGTGGGAGGCTACACCTTC
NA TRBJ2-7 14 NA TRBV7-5 CVRSLGQVAYEQYF TGTGTCAGAAGCCTCGGACAGGTGGCCTACGAGCAGTACTTC
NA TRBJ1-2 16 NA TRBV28 CASSLIHQFADYGYTF TGTGCCAGCAGTCTGATACATCAATTCGCGGACTATGGCTACACCTTC
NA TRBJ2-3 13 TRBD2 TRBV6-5 CATRVSGRDTQYF TGTGCCACCCGGGTTAGCGGGAGAGATACGCAGTATTTT
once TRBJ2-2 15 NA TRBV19 CASTDGGRNTGELFF TGTGCCAGTACGGATGGTGGGCGGAACACCGGGGAGCTGTTTTTT
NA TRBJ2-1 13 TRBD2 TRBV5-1 CASSIVGGDEQFF TGCGCCAGCAGCATAGTGGGGGGGGATGAGCAGTTCTTC
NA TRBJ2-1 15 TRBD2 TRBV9 CASSPSSGSYNEQFF TGTGCCAGCAGCCCCAGTAGCGGGAGCTACAATGAGCAGTTCTTC
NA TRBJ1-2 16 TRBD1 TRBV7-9 CASSDRATGGIDGYTF TGTGCCAGCAGCGATCGGGCAACAGGGGGGATCGATGGCTACACCTTC
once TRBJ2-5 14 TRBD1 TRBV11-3 CASCSSRGRETQYF TGTGCCAGCTGCTCTAGCAGGGGGAGAGAGACCCAGTACTTC
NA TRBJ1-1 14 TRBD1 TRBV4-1 CASSRRQGETEAFF TGCGCCAGCAGCCGCCGACAGGGAGAGACTGAAGCTTTCTTT
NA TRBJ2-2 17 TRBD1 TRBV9 CASSTRDRERMGGELFF TGTGCCAGCAGCACCCGGGACAGGGAGAGAATGGGCGGGGAGCTGTTTTTT
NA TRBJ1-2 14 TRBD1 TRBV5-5 CASSLGQGGGGYTF TGTGCCAGCAGCTTGGGACAGGGGGGCGGAGGCTACACCTTC
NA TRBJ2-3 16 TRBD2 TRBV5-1 CASSLGQAGVTDTQYF TGCGCCAGCAGCTTGGGTCAAGCGGGGGTCACAGATACGCAGTATTTT